The 20 T cell receptor beta chains in this list originate from one sample, sequenced in a study of blood T cell repertoires in COVID-19. The assay was immunoSEQ multiplex PCR, and TCRdb's table has in-frame clones only and misses some. The repertoire consists of some 33,000 clones, with around 83% occurring once and the leading ten covering less than 9.5%. The sample was peripheral blood. The receptors come from a human donor in a cohort sampled during active COVID-19.

A single count supports this clone. The chain carries TRBV5-4 and TRBJ2-3, with TRBD2 matching 8 bases. Germline loops: CDR1 SGHNT, CDR2 YYREEE (reference sequence). V gave up 0 bases and J gave up 3 bases; unmatched junction bases: 3. This CDR3 is built from 15 residues. The CDR3 loop is CASSLAGLGTDTQYF. For the CDR3, the DNA is TGTGCCAGCAGCTTGGCGGGACTAGGAACAGATACGCAGTATTTT.

This clone was found a few times. The V and J genes are TRBV5-5 and TRBJ2-7, with 11 nucleotides matching TRBD2. CDR3 size: 15 residues. J was trimmed by 5 bases and V by 3 bases; bases with no gene match: 7. Germline CDR1 reads SGHKS; CDR2 reads YYEKEE (reference sequence). The CDR3 sequence is CASSSLAGGGNEQYF. The CDR3 DNA reads as TGTGCCAGCAGCTCCTTAGCGGGAGGGGGAAACGAGCAGTACTTC.

The CDR3 DNA reads as TGTGCCTGCCTGGGGGGGGACTATGGCTACACCTTC. Amino acid sequence: CACLGGDYGYTF. The V and J genes are TRBV30 and TRBJ1-2, with D possibly matching TRBD1 (5 bases). V lost 6 bases to trimming and J lost 3 bases, with 11 bases between them. Germline V lookup: CDR1 GTSNPN, CDR2 SVGIG (reference sequence). The CDR3 consists of 12 residues. Drawing the rest from reference TRBV30 and TRBJ1-2, the complete variable domain is SQTIHQWPATLVQPVGSPLSLECTVEGTSNPNLYWYRQAAGRGLQLLFYSVGIGQISSEVPQNLSASRPQDRQFILSSKKLLLSDSGFYLCACLGGDYGYTFGSGTRLTVV.

In this sample, this clone turned up a few times. The chain uses TRBV30 and TRBJ1-1; no clear D. The CDR3 has 11 residues. Germline V gene data show CDR1 as GTSNPN and CDR2 as SVGIG (reference sequence). Trimming left V 1 base short and J 3 bases short, with 3 bases between. The DNA of the CDR3 is TGTGCCTGGAGTGGAGACACTGAAGCTTTCTTT. Its protein product is CAWSGDTEAFF.

The chain links TRBV19 to TRBJ1-1; D might be TRBD1 (6 bases). This CDR3 spans 12 amino acids. Per the germline V gene, CDR1 is LNHDA and CDR2 is SQIVND (reference sequence). V was trimmed by 3 bases and J by 10 bases, leaving 12 bases between them. The CDR3 region is CASSIETQGAFF. The CDR3 DNA is TGTGCCAGTAGTATCGAGACACAGGGAGCTTTCTTT. Looking up the rest from reference TRBV19 and TRBJ1-1 gives the full variable domain: DGGITQSPKYLFRKEGQNVTLSCEQNLNHDAMYWYRQDPGQGLRLIYYSQIVNDFQKGDIAEGYSVSREKKESFPLTVTSAQKNPTAFYLCASSIETQGAFFGQGTRLTVV.

V and J are TRBV6-5 and TRBJ2-5; 7 nucleotides match TRBD2. CDR1 MNHEY and CDR2 SVGAGI come from the germline V gene. Germline trimming cut 2 bases from V and 5 bases from J; bases unmatched to any gene: 11. This CDR3 has 16 residues. CDR3 DNA sequence: TGTGCCAGCAGTTACCGGCTAGCGGAGGCGGCGGAGACCCAGTACTTC. Its protein product is CASSYRLAEAAETQYF.

This chain uses TRBV29-1 with TRBJ2-5; TRBD1 matches 10 bases. This CDR3 has 16 amino acids. CDR1 and CDR2 (germline): SQVTM, ANQGSEA. The V segment lost 0 bases and the J segment 5 bases; nucleotides outside the gene matches: 9. Here the CDR3 DNA reads TGCAGCGTTGAAGATCTCCGGGACAGGGGAGAGGAGACCCAGTACTTC. Translating gives CSVEDLRDRGEETQYF.

This clone occurred once. The chain carries TRBV9 and TRBJ2-3; D remains ambiguous. V gave up 3 bases and J gave up 0 bases, with 11 bases separating them. Germline loops: CDR1 SGDLS, CDR2 YYNGEE. The CDR3 is 15 amino acids. The CDR3 DNA reads as TGTGCCAGCAGCGCCGCCGTGCGGAGCACAGATACGCAGTATTTT. Translating gives CASSAAVRSTDTQYF.

The chain joins TRBV5-4 to TRBJ1-2, with TRBD1 matching over 9 bases. This CDR3 has 14 amino acids. Germline lookup yields CDR1 SGHNT and CDR2 YYREEE (reference sequence). The V gene end was trimmed by 4 bases and the J gene end by 6 bases; junction bases not matched to a gene: 7. The CDR3 here is CASSRDREVHGYTF. The CDR3, as DNA: TGTGCCAGCAGCAGGGACAGGGAAGTGCATGGCTACACCTTC.

The chain is built from TRBV2 and TRBJ1-1; D might be TRBD1 (5 bases). Trimming removed 6 bases at V and 5 bases at J, with 16 bases between. The CDR3 consists of 14 residues. Per germline, CDR1 SNHLY and CDR2 FYNNEI. The CDR3 reads CASRLSGGGTEAFF. The CDR3 coding sequence is TGTGCCAGCAGGCTCAGCGGGGGGGGGACTGAAGCTTTCTTT.

This rearrangement joins TRBV27 to TRBJ2-7; D is possibly TRBD2 (6 bases). CDR1 and CDR2 (germline): MNHEY, SMNVEV (reference sequence). This CDR3 has 13 amino acids. Deletions cut 6 bases from V and 3 bases from J, with 12 bases between. The CDR3 nucleotides read TGTGCCAGCAGCCCCCTGCGGGGCTACGAGCAGTACTTC. Amino acid sequence: CASSPLRGYEQYF.

The CDR3 DNA sequence: TGTGCCAGCAGTTGGACAAACTACGAGCAGTACTTC. It encodes CASSWTNYEQYF. This chain joins TRBV2 and TRBJ2-7; perhaps TRBD1 as D (5 bases). This CDR3 has 12 residues. Trimming stripped 5 bases from V and 3 bases from J, with 8 bases between. The germline V gene has CDR1 SNHLY and CDR2 FYNNEI.

J is TRBJ2-7 and V is TRBV4-1; 8 bases align to TRBD2. The germline V gene encodes CDR1 MGHRA and CDR2 YSYEKL. CDR3 size: 17 residues. The ends lost 0 bases at V and 2 bases at J; junction bases unmatched: 9. CDR3 loop: CASSQDFGREVPYEQYF. The CDR3 nucleotides read TGCGCCAGCAGCCAAGATTTCGGGCGGGAGGTTCCCTACGAGCAGTACTTC.

This rearrangement joins TRBV19 to TRBJ1-1, with D perhaps TRBD1 (5 bases). Germline V gene data show CDR1 as LNHDA and CDR2 as SQIVND (reference sequence). The CDR3 has 14 residues. V gave up 6 bases and J gave up 0 bases, with 11 bases separating them. This CDR3 reads CASRYQGLNTEAFF. As DNA, the CDR3 is TGTGCCAGTAGGTACCAGGGCCTGAACACTGAAGCTTTCTTT.

The chain carries TRBV4-1 and TRBJ1-2; D gene unclear. Between the trimmed V and J ends, which lost 5 bases and 0 bases, there was a span of 13 bases. Per germline, CDR1 MGHRA and CDR2 YSYEKL. CDR3 length equals 15 residues. The CDR3 here is CASSERDQANYGYTF. The CDR3, as DNA: TGCGCCAGCAGCGAAAGAGATCAAGCTAACTATGGCTACACCTTC.

This clone appeared once. V usage is TRBV5-1 and J usage is TRBJ2-7; 7 bases are a match to TRBD2. V lost 3 bases to trimming and J lost 5 bases; unmatched junction nucleotides: 8. The CDR3 is 14 amino acids. Per the germline V gene, CDR1 is SGHRS and CDR2 is YFSETQ. This chain's CDR3 is CASSSGGRGDEQYF. CDR3 DNA sequence: TGCGCCAGCAGCTCTGGTGGGAGGGGCGACGAGCAGTACTTC.

The rearrangement uses TRBV5-1 and TRBJ2-5, with TRBD1 matching over 9 bases. Germline assignment: CDR1 SGHRS and CDR2 YFSETQ. Losses at the gene ends were 4 bases for V and 4 bases for J; bases not matched to a gene: 5. The CDR3 is made up of 14 amino acids. The DNA for the CDR3 is TGCGCCAGCAGCCTACAGGGGGCCGGAGAGACCCAGTACTTC. Its translation: CASSLQGAGETQYF.

The V call is TRBV27, the J call TRBJ1-5; 8 nucleotides line up with TRBD1. The V segment lost 6 bases and the J segment 7 bases; nucleotides outside the gene matches: 8. The CDR3 length is 14 residues. Germline V gives CDR1 MNHEY, CDR2 SMNVEV (reference sequence). The CDR3 is CASSRGQVNQPQHF. The CDR3 nucleotides are TGTGCCAGCAGCCGGGGACAGGTAAACCAGCCCCAGCATTTT.

In this sample, this clone turned up a few times. The V call is TRBV7-9, the J call TRBJ1-3; TRBD1 matches 12 bases. The CDR3 has 15 amino acids. V was clipped by 3 bases and J by 4 bases; unmatched bases: 1. The germline CDR1 and CDR2 sequences are SEHNR and FQNEAQ (reference sequence). CDR3 nucleotide sequence: TGTGCCAGCAGCTTGGGGACAGGGGGCGGAAACACCATATATTTT. This gives the protein CASSLGTGGGNTIYF.

This clone showed up just a few times. The gene calls are TRBV2 and TRBJ1-6; 8 nucleotides match TRBD1. The germline CDR1 and CDR2 sequences are SNHLY and FYNNEI. The CDR3 runs to 15 residues. The trim removed 4 bases at V and 6 bases at J, leaving 5 bases unmatched. In DNA form, the CDR3 reads TGTGCCAGCAGTGCCCGGACAGGGAGTAATTCACCCCTCCACTTT. Translation gives CASSARTGSNSPLHF.